The 19 T cell receptor beta chains below all came from one sample that was sequenced in a study of early T cells in non-severe SARS-CoV-2 infection. TCRdb re-derived calls from the 5' RACE reads in MiXCR, one entry per CDR3 protein. The sample holds about 53,000 distinct CDR3 sequences, 12% seen once. Sequenced material: whole blood, taken at baseline. Receptor source: an adult who was a healthcare worker with PCR-confirmed SARS-CoV-2 infection or an uninfected control (not recorded which).

This clonotype has at least ten counts. The V call is TRBV7-8, the J call TRBJ2-1; tentative D call: TRBD2 (6 bases). CDR3 size: 13 residues. With 5 bases removed from V and 7 bases from J, the gap between germline ends came to 12 bases. Germline lookup yields CDR1 SGHVS and CDR2 FQNEAQ. Here the CDR3 DNA reads TGTGCCAGCAGCCTCGACGGAGGGAATGAGCAGTTCTTC. This gives the protein CASSLDGGNEQFF.

The chain carries TRBV7-2 and TRBJ2-1, with 8 bases lining up with TRBD1. Per the germline V gene, CDR1 is SGHTA and CDR2 is FQGNSA. The CDR3 totals 15 residues. Losses at the gene ends were 2 bases for V and 1 base for J; bases not matched to a gene: 1. CDR3 nucleotides: TGTGCCAGCAGCTTACAGGGGGCGTCCTACAATGAGCAGTTCTTC. Encoded protein: CASSLQGASYNEQFF.

The chain combines TRBV9 with TRBJ1-6, with D hard to call. Germline assignment: CDR1 SGDLS and CDR2 YYNGEE. V lost 0 bases, J lost 7 bases, and 11 bases lay in between. The CDR3 has 15 amino acids. The CDR3 loop is CASSVDLRRNSPLHF. Written as DNA, the CDR3 is TGTGCCAGCAGCGTAGACCTCCGGCGGAATTCACCCCTCCACTTT.

This clonotype was detected ten times or more. The gene calls are TRBV28 and TRBJ2-1; 8 nucleotides line up with TRBD2. This CDR3 has 16 amino acids. V trimming: 2 bases; J trimming: 8 bases; junction bases outside the gene matches: 11. Germline V gene sequence: CDR1 MDHEN, CDR2 SYDVKM. CDR3 sequence reads: CASSLIYSGARDEQFF. In DNA, the CDR3 is TGTGCCAGCAGTTTAATATATAGCGGGGCGAGGGATGAGCAGTTCTTC. The variable domain in full, with the rest retrieved from reference TRBV28 and TRBJ2-1, is DVKVTQSSRYLVKRTGEKVFLECVQDMDHENMFWYRQDPGLGLRLIYFSYDVKMKEKGDIPEGYSVSREKKERFSLILESASTNQTSMYLCASSLIYSGARDEQFFGPGTRLTVL.

This clonotype was recorded a few times. J is TRBJ2-7 and V is TRBV27; D is unresolved. The CDR3 totals 15 residues. Germline CDR1 is MNHEY and CDR2 is SMNVEV (reference sequence). Trimming took off 0 bases at V and 0 bases at J, with 9 bases between the two ends. CDR3 nucleotide sequence: TGTGCCAGCAGTTTATCGATTCTCGGCTCCTACGAGCAGTACTTC. It encodes CASSLSILGSYEQYF.

In this sample, this clonotype turned up a few times. This chain joins TRBV6-5 and TRBJ2-3; 9 nucleotides align to TRBD1. V was pared by 4 bases and J by 4 bases, with 6 bases of the junction left unmatched. This CDR3 is built from 15 residues. CDR1 and CDR2 (germline): MNHEY, SVGAGI. This chain's CDR3 is CASSWGQGRSDTQYF. In nucleotides, the CDR3 is TGTGCCAGCAGTTGGGGACAGGGACGGTCAGATACGCAGTATTTT.

The table lists this clonotype with many counts. The CDR3 coding sequence is TGTGCCAGCAGCTTAGTCACTTCCTACAATGAGCAGTTCTTC. It yields the protein CASSLVTSYNEQFF. The chain recombines TRBV7-2 with TRBJ2-1, with D hard to call. The germline V gene encodes CDR1 SGHTA and CDR2 FQGNSA. V lost 1 base to trimming and J lost 1 base, with 5 bases between them. The length of the CDR3 is 14 residues.

This clonotype was counted only a few times. The chain carries TRBV10-3 and TRBJ1-1; 8 bases fit TRBD1. The CDR3 has 15 residues. The junction had 9 bases not matched to a gene; V was cut back by 7 bases and J by 2 bases. Germline CDR1 and CDR2: ENHRY and SYGVKD. The CDR3 here is CAITAGQGLNTEAFF. The CDR3 DNA follows: TGTGCCATCACCGCTGGACAGGGACTCAACACTGAAGCTTTCTTT.

This clonotype was observed at least ten times. The chain carries TRBV28 and TRBJ1-6; the D gene is possibly TRBD1 (5 bases). The CDR3 consists of 16 residues. Germline CDR1 MDHEN, CDR2 SYDVKM. Trimming took off 3 bases at V and 7 bases at J, with 16 bases between the two ends. The CDR3 sequence: CASSFGGIWGNSPLHF. In DNA form, the CDR3 reads TGTGCCAGCAGTTTTGGCGGAATTTGGGGGAATTCACCCCTCCACTTT.

The gene calls are TRBV7-6 and TRBJ2-7, with 10 bases matching TRBD2. CDR1 and CDR2 from the germline V gene are SGHVS and FNYEAQ. The CDR3 sequence is 16 residues long. V shed 5 bases, J shed 3 bases, and the junction held 10 bases outside the gene matches. CDR3 amino acids: CASSPRALAGNYEQYF. In DNA form, the CDR3 reads TGTGCCAGCAGCCCTAGGGCACTAGCGGGGAACTACGAGCAGTACTTC.

This chain uses TRBV2 with TRBJ2-4; no clear D gene. Germline V gives CDR1 SNHLY, CDR2 FYNNEI. The CDR3 covers 14 residues. V was trimmed by 3 bases and J by 1 base, leaving 7 bases between them. CDR3 in amino acids: CASSDTLAKNIQYF. Here the CDR3 DNA reads TGTGCCAGCAGTGACACTTTGGCCAAAAACATTCAGTACTTC.

This chain links TRBV5-1 with TRBJ1-1, with D perhaps matching TRBD1 (6 bases). Per germline, CDR1 SGHRS and CDR2 YFSETQ. Trimming removed 4 bases at V and 4 bases at J, with 11 bases between. This CDR3 has 13 residues. The CDR3 region is CASSRGDSTEAFF. In nucleotides, the CDR3 is TGCGCCAGCAGCAGGGGGGATTCCACTGAAGCTTTCTTT.

The chain employs TRBV5-1 and TRBJ2-3; a possible D gene is TRBD1 (6 bases). Per germline, CDR1 SGHRS and CDR2 YFSETQ. The V gene lost 4 bases and the J gene lost 0 bases, with 12 bases spanning the gap. The CDR3 covers 15 residues. The CDR3 coding sequence is TGCGCCAGCAGCCTATGGGGGCTTAGCACAGATACGCAGTATTTT. Translating gives CASSLWGLSTDTQYF.

This clonotype was seen only a few times. The CDR3 reads CASSLAGGPQETQYF. CDR3 in DNA: TGTGCCAGCAGTTTGGCGGGAGGTCCCCAAGAGACCCAGTACTTC. This chain joins TRBV28 and TRBJ2-5, with 8 bases lining up with TRBD2. This CDR3 comprises 15 residues. The germline gives CDR1 MDHEN, CDR2 SYDVKM. V lost 3 bases and J lost 1; bases outside the gene matches: 4.

The chain carries TRBV11-2 and TRBJ2-5, with D unresolved. The CDR3 loop spans 13 amino acids. The germline V and J ends were trimmed by 3 bases and 2 bases, with 7 bases remaining between them. Germline V gene data show CDR1 as SGHAT and CDR2 as FQNNGV. DNA for the CDR3: TGTGCCAGCAGCTTTAGGCAGCAAGAGACCCAGTACTTC. It is translated as CASSFRQQETQYF.

This clonotype was counted ten times or more. The rearrangement uses TRBV5-1 and TRBJ2-7; 10 bases align to TRBD2. CDR1 SGHRS and CDR2 YFSETQ come from the germline V gene. The V and J ends lost 0 bases and 3 bases, in that order; junction bases with no gene match: 0. The CDR3 has 14 amino acids. The CDR3 DNA follows: TGCGCCAGCAGCTTGGCTAGCGGGAGCTACGAGCAGTACTTC. Encoded protein: CASSLASGSYEQYF.

This chain connects TRBV7-2 to TRBJ2-7, with 8 nucleotides matching TRBD2. J gave up 2 bases and V 7 bases, and 13 bases lay outside the gene matches. From germline, CDR1 is SGHTA and CDR2 FQGNSA. The CDR3 is made up of 16 amino acids. The CDR3 sequence: CASIPRAGDHPYEQYF. The CDR3 region has the DNA TGTGCCAGCATCCCACGAGCGGGAGACCACCCCTACGAGCAGTACTTC. Supplemented by reference TRBV7-2 and TRBJ2-7, the full variable domain reads GAGVSQSPSNKVTEKGKDVELRCDPISGHTALYWYRQSLGQGLEFLIYFQGNSAPDKSGLPSDRFSAERTGGSVSTLTIQRTQQEDSAVYLCASIPRAGDHPYEQYFGPGTRLTVT.

The gene calls are TRBV12-3 or TRBV12-4 and TRBJ1-4, with 7 bases that match TRBD1. The ends lost 5 bases at V and 5 bases at J; junction bases unmatched: 14. The CDR3 extends over 17 amino acids. CDR3 DNA: TGTGCCAGCAGTAAAGGGGCGGTGGGACAGTTAAATGAAAAACTGTTTTTT. Amino acid sequence: CASSKGAVGQLNEKLFF.

This clonotype was seen ten or more times. This rearrangement joins TRBV15 to TRBJ1-4, with no clear D. V was pared by 7 bases and J by 4 bases, with 19 bases between. The V gene's germline CDR1 is LNHNV and CDR2 YYDKDF (reference sequence). CDR3 size: 16 residues. The CDR3 nucleotides are TGTGCCACCACCTCACGTGTTGGCCAGAGTAATGAAAAACTGTTTTTT. Translated, it gives CATTSRVGQSNEKLFF.